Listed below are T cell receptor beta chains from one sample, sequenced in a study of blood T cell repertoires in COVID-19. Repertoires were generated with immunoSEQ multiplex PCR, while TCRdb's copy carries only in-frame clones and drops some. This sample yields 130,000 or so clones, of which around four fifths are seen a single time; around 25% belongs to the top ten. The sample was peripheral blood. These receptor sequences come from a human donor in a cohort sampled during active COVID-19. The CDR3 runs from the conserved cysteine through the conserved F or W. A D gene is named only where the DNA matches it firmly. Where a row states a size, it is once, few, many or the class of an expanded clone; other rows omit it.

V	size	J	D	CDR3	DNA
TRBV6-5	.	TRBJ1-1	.	CASSYLGGGNTEAFF	TGTGCCAGCAGTTACCTCGGGGGAGGGAACACTGAAGCTTTCTTT
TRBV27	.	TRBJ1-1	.	CASSLYTGEAFF	TGTGCCAGCAGTTTATATACAGGTGAAGCTTTCTTT
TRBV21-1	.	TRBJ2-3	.	CASSTRRDRGQPDRPTDTQYF	TGTGCCAGCAGCACCCGAAGGGACAGGGGTCAGCCCGACCGGCCCACAGATACGCAGTATTTT
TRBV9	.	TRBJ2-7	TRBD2	CASSAYQASGRSYEQYF	TGTGCCAGCAGCGCCTATCAGGCTAGCGGTCGATCCTACGAGCAGTACTTC
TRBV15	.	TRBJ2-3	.	CATSRDGATDTQYF	TGTGCCACCAGCAGAGACGGTGCCACAGATACGCAGTATTTT
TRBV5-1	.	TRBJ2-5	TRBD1	CASSLKGQRQETQYF	TGCGCCAGCAGCTTGAAGGGACAGAGGCAAGAGACCCAGTACTTC
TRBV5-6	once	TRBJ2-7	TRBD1	CASSFATGGYEQYF	TGTGCCAGCAGCTTTGCGACAGGGGGCTACGAGCAGTACTTC
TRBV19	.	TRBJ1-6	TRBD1	CASSTRTGGINSPLHF	TGTGCCAGTAGTACGCGGACAGGGGGAATTAATTCACCCCTCCACTTT
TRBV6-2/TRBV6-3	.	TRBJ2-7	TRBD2	CASSAPGLAGYEQYF	TGTGCCAGCAGTGCCCCGGGACTAGCGGGATACGAGCAGTACTTC
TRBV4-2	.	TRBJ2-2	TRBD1	CASSQDRGLQTGELFF	TGTGCCAGCAGCCAGGACAGGGGGCTTCAGACCGGGGAGCTGTTTTTT
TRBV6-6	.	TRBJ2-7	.	CASSWAVTEQYF	TGTGCCAGCAGTTGGGCCGTCACCGAGCAGTACTTC
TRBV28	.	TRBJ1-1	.	CASSRYSLNTEAFF	TGTGCCAGCAGTCGTTACAGCTTGAACACTGAAGCTTTCTTT
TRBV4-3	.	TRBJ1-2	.	CASSQDLRTVRYGYTF	TGCGCCAGCAGCCAAGATCTTCGGACAGTGAGATATGGCTACACCTTC
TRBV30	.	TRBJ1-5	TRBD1	CAWSPGGQGNQPQHF	TGTGCCTGGAGTCCGGGGGGACAGGGGAATCAGCCCCAGCATTTT
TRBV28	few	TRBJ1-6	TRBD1	CASNTGAQYNSPLHF	TGTGCCAGCAATACAGGGGCCCAGTATAATTCACCCCTCCACTTT
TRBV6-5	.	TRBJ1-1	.	CASRSHYRVEAFF	TGTGCCAGCAGGTCGCACTACAGGGTTGAAGCTTTCTTT
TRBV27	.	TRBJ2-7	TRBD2	CASSLRAAAGGPIEQYF	TGTGCCAGCAGTTTGCGAGCGGCGGCGGGAGGGCCGATAGAGCAGTACTTC
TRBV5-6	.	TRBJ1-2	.	CASSLGSLYGYTF	TGTGCCAGCAGCTTGGGTTCCCTCTATGGCTACACCTTC
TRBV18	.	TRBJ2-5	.	CASSPQGGDETQYF	TGTGCCAGCTCACCCCAGGGTGGGGATGAGACCCAGTACTTC
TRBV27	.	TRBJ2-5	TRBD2	CASSLSSGGLYAQYF	TGTGCCAGCAGTTTATCTAGCGGGGGTTTATATGCCCAGTACTTC
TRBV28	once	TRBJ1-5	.	CASSLTGNQPQHF	TGTGCCAGCAGTTTAACAGGAAATCAGCCCCAGCATTTT
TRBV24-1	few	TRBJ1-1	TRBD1	CATSDNDRATEAFF	TGTGCCACCAGTGATAATGACAGGGCGACTGAAGCTTTCTTT
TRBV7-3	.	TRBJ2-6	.	CASSVVSGANVLTF	TGTGCCAGCAGCGTCGTGTCTGGGGCCAACGTCCTGACTTTC
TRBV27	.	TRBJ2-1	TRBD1	CASSLRIQGAGSYNEQFF	TGTGCCAGCAGTTTAAGGATACAGGGGGCCGGCTCCTACAATGAGCAGTTCTTC
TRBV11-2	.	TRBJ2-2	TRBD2	CASSLNSGGAAGELFF	TGTGCCAGCAGCCTAAATAGCGGGGGGGCCGCCGGGGAGCTGTTTTTT
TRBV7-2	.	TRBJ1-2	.	CASSSTTGLLGYTF	TGTGCCAGCAGCTCAACCACAGGGTTGCTTGGCTACACCTTC
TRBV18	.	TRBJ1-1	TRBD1	CASSQGQGLGEAFF	TGTGCCAGCTCCCAAGGACAGGGTTTGGGTGAAGCTTTCTTT
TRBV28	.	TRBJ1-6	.	CASSPRTLDYSPLHF	TGTGCCAGCAGTCCTAGGACCTTGGACTATTCACCCCTCCACTTT
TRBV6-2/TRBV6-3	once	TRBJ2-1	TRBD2	CASSYSVGGGYNEQFF	TGTGCCAGCAGTTACTCGGTCGGGGGGGGGTACAATGAGCAGTTCTTC
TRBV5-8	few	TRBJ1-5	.	CASSLVRSNQPQHF	TGTGCCAGCAGCTTGGTCAGGAGCAATCAGCCCCAGCATTTT
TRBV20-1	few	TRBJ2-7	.	CSARRGYEQYF	TGCAGTGCTAGACGAGGCTACGAGCAGTACTTC
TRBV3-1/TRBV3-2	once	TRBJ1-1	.	CASSPRTGPAEAFF	TGTGCCAGCAGCCCCAGAACAGGTCCAGCTGAAGCTTTCTTT
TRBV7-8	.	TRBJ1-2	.	CASSLAVRGDGYTF	TGTGCCAGCAGCTTAGCGGTCCGGGGAGATGGCTACACCTTC
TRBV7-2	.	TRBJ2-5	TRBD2	CASSLTGGPQETQYF	TGTGCCAGCAGCTTAACGGGGGGGCCCCAAGAGACCCAGTACTTC
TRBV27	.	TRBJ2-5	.	CASSGSKKKYQETQYF	TGTGCCAGCAGTGGTAGCAAGAAGAAGTACCAAGAGACCCAGTACTTC
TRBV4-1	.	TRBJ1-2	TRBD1	CASSHPGQGVYGYTF	TGCGCCAGCAGCCACCCCGGACAGGGAGTCTATGGCTACACCTTC
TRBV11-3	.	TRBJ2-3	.	CASSRGGSTDTQYF	TGTGCCAGCAGCCGCGGGGGCAGCACAGATACGCAGTATTTT
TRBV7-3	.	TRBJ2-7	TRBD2	CASSKPRTSGGRVYEQYF	TGTGCCAGCAGCAAACCCCGGACTAGCGGGGGGCGTGTGTACGAGCAGTACTTC
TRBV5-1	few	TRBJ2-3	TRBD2	CASSLPETSGTDTQYF	TGCGCCAGCAGCCTACCTGAGACTAGCGGAACAGATACGCAGTATTTT
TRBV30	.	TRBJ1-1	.	CAWSVVRGGEAFF	TGTGCCTGGAGTGTGGTACGGGGAGGTGAAGCTTTCTTT
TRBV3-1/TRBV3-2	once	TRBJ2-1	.	CASSQETDYNEQFF	TGTGCCAGCAGCCAGGAGACAGATTACAATGAGCAGTTCTTC
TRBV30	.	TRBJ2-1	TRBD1	CAWSKPGQGTNEQFF	TGTGCCTGGAGTAAACCGGGACAGGGCACCAATGAGCAGTTCTTC
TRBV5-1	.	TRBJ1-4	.	CASSPSRGGGVHEKLFF	TGCGCCAGCAGCCCCAGTCGGGGTGGCGGGGTCCATGAAAAACTGTTTTTT
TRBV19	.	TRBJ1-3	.	CASSMGSSGNTIYF	TGTGCCAGTAGTATGGGCAGCTCTGGAAACACCATATATTTT
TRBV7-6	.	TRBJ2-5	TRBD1	CASSFQQGAGETQYF	TGTGCCAGCAGCTTTCAACAGGGGGCCGGAGAGACCCAGTACTTC
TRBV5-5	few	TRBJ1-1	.	CASSIPSGDTEAFF	TGTGCCAGCAGCATACCTTCAGGGGACACTGAAGCTTTCTTT
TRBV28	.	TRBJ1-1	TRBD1	CASSSEADRGGSEAFF	TGTGCCAGCAGTTCTGAGGCGGACAGGGGAGGGTCTGAAGCTTTCTTT
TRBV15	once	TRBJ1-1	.	CATSRGNRGSNTEAFF	TGTGCCACCAGCAGGGGAAACCGGGGGTCGAACACTGAAGCTTTCTTT
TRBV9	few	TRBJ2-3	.	CASSVEGSGADTQYF	TGTGCCAGCAGCGTAGAAGGTAGCGGAGCAGATACGCAGTATTTT
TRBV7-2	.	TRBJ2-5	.	CASSILEETQYF	TGTGCCAGCAGCATACTTGAGGAGACCCAGTACTTC
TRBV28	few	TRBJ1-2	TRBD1	CASSPMDRVDYTF	TGTGCCAGCAGTCCAATGGACAGGGTGGACTACACCTTC
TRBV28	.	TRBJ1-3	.	CASSFGGSSGNTIYF	TGTGCCAGCAGTTTCGGGGGTAGCTCTGGAAACACCATATATTTT
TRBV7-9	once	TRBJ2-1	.	CASSPPGNSYNEQFF	TGTGCCAGCAGCCCGCCGGGAAACTCCTACAATGAGCAGTTCTTC
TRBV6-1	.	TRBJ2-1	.	CASSERRLGQSGEQFF	TGTGCCAGCAGTGAACGTAGGTTAGGTCAGTCGGGTGAGCAGTTCTTC